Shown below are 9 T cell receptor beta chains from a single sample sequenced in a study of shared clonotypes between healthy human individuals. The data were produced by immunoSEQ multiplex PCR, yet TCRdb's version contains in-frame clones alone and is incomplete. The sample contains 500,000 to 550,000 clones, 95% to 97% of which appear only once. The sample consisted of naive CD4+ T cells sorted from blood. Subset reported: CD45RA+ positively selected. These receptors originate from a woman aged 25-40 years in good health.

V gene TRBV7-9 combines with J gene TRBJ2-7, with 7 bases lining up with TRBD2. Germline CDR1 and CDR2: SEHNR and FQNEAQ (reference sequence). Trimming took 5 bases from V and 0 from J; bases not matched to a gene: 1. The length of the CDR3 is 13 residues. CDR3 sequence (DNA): TGTGCCAGCAGCCAGCGGGGCTCCTACGAGCAGTACTTC. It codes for CASSQRGSYEQYF.

In nucleotides, the CDR3 is TGTGCCAGCAGTCCCGGGGTCGGTCGCATGAGCTCCTACGAGCAGTACTTC. Amino acids: CASSPGVGRMSSYEQYF. This chain uses TRBV27 with TRBJ2-7; the D gene is possibly TRBD2 (5 bases). The length of the CDR3 is 17 residues. Trimming took off 5 bases at V and 0 bases at J, with 20 bases between the two ends. The germline CDR1 and CDR2 sequences are MNHEY and SMNVEV (reference sequence).

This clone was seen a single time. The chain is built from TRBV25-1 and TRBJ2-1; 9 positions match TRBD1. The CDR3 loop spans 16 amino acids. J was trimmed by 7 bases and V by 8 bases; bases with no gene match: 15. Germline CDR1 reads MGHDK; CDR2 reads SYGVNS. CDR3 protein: CASGPLGTGFLNEQFF. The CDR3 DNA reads TGTGCCAGCGGCCCACTAGGGACAGGGTTCCTAAATGAGCAGTTCTTC.

The CDR3 DNA follows: TGTGCCAGCAGTGAACTGCAGGGGAGCTACGAGCAGTACTTC. Its translation is CASSELQGSYEQYF. V usage is TRBV2 and J usage is TRBJ2-7; a weak D match, TRBD1 (6 bases). V shed 2 bases and J shed 3 bases, with 11 bases lying between them. The germline V gene encodes CDR1 SNHLY and CDR2 FYNNEI. This CDR3 comprises 14 residues.

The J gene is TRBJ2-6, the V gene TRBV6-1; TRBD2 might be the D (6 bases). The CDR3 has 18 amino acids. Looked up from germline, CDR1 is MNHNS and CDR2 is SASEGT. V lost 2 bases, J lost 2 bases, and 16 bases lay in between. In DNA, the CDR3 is TGTGCCAGCAGTGAATGGGGGGTTGGGACGACTGGGGCCAACGTCCTGACTTTC. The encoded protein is CASSEWGVGTTGANVLTF.

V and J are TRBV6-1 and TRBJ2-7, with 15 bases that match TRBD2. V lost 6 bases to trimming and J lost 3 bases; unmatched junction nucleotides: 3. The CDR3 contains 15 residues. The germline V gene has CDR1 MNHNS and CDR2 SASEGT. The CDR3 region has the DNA TGTGCCAGCAGGACGGGACTAGCGGGGGGCTACGAGCAGTACTTC. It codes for CASRTGLAGGYEQYF.

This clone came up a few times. The CDR3 region is CASSSDRLGYTF. DNA for the CDR3: TGCGCCAGCAGCTCAGACAGGCTTGGCTACACCTTC. The V gene is TRBV5-1, the J gene TRBJ1-2, with D tentatively TRBD1 (6 bases). V shed 3 bases and J shed 7 bases, with 10 bases lying between them. This CDR3 is 12 amino acids long. The V gene's germline CDR1 is SGHRS and CDR2 YFSETQ.

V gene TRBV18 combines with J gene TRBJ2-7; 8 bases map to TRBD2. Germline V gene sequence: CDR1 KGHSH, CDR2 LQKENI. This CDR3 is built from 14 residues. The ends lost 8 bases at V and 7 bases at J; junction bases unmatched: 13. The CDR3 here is CASLQASGFDEQYF. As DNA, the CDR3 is TGTGCCAGCCTGCAGGCTAGCGGGTTCGATGAGCAGTACTTC.

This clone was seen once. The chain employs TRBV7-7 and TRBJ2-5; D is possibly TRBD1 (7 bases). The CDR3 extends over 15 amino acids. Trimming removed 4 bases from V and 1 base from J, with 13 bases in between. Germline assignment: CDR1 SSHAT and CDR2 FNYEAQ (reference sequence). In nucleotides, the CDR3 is TGTGCCAGCAGCTCGGGAGCAGGGGGCCAAGAGACCCAGTACTTC. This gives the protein CASSSGAGGQETQYF.